The present T cell receptor (beta chain) was sequenced within a study of CD8 T cell repertoires and HIV-1 epitope variants. Repertoires were generated with immunoSEQ multiplex PCR, while TCRdb's copy carries only in-frame clones and drops some. The table includes 4,000 to 5,500 clones, 65% to 70% detected once. Germline CDR1 is MDHEN and CDR2 is SYDVKM. Deletions cut 2 bases from V and 0 bases from J, with 9 bases between. The length of the CDR3 is 15 residues. A few counts support this clone. Antigen: not known. This chain joins TRBV28 and TRBJ2-3; D is possibly TRBD1 (5 bases). Material: cultured CD8+ T cells derived from PBMCs. This clonotype was obtained from a male donor with HIV. The CDR3 protein is CASSLMSGSTDTQYF. The CDR3 coding sequence is TGTGCCAGCAGTTTAATGTCAGGGAGCACAGATACGCAGTATTTT.